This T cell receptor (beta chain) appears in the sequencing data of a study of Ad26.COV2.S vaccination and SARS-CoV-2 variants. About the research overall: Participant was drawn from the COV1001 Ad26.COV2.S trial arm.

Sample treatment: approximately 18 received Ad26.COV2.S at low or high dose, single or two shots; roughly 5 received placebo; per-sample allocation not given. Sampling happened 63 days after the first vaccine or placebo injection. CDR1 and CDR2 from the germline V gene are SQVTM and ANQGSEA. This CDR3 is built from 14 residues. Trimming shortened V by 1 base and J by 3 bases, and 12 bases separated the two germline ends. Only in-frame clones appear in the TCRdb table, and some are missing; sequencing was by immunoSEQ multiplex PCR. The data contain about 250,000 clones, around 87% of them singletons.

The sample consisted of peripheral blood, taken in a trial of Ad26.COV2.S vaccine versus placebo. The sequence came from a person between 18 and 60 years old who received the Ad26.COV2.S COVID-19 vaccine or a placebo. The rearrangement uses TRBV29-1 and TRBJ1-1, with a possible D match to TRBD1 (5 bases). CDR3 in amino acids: CSVEGPGFDTEAFF. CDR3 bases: TGCAGCGTTGAAGGACCAGGGTTTGACACTGAAGCTTTCTTT. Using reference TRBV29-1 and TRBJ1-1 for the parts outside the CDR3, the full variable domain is SAVISQKPSRDICQRGTSLTIQCQVDSQVTMMFWYRQQPGQSLTLIATANQGSEATYESGFVIDKFPISRPNLTFSTLTVSNMSPEDSSIYLCSVEGPGFDTEAFFGQGTRLTVV.